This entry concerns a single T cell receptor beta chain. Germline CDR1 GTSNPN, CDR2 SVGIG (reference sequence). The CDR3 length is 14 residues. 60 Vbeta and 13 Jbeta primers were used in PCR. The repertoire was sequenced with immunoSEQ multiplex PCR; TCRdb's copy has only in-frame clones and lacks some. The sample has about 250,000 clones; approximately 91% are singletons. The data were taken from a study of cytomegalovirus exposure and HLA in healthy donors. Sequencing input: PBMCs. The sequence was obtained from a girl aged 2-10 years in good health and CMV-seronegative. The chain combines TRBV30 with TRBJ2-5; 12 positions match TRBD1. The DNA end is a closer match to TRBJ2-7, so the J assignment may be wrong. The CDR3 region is CAWSVGQGAGEQYF. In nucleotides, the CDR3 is TGTGCCTGGAGTGTGGGACAGGGGGCAGGCGAGCAGTACTTC.